This T cell receptor beta chain was recorded in a study of lymphopenia after photon versus proton radiotherapy. Generated by immunoSEQ multiplex PCR, the TCRdb table keeps only in-frame clones and is missing some. This sample carries 6,500 to 8,500 clones, 85% to 95% of them seen once, and the ten largest clones take around 1.6%. Sequenced material: peripheral blood, taken from a patient treated with photon-based radiotherapy. This receptor was taken from a woman in her forties or fifties with cholangiocarcinoma.

CDR3 sequence reads: CASSLGGDGKETQYF. CDR3 nucleotide sequence: TGTGCCAGCAGCTTAGGAGGGGACGGAAAAGAGACCCAGTACTTC. The chain couples TRBV7-7 to TRBJ2-5, with D perhaps given as TRBD1 or TRBD2 (5 bases each). Deletions cut 1 base from V and 3 bases from J, with 12 bases between. The CDR3 has 15 residues. CDR1 and CDR2 from the germline V gene are SSHAT and FNYEAQ (reference sequence).